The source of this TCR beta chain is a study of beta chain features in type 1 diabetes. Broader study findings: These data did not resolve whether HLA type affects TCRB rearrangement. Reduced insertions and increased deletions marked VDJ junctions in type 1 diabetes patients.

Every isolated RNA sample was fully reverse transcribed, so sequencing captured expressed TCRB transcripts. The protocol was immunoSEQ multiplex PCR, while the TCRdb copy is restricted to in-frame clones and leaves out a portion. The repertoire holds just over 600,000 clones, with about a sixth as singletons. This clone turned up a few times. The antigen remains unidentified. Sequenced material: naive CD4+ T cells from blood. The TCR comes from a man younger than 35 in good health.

This CDR3 is CASSTGHSMNTEAFF. CDR3 nucleotide sequence: TGTGCCAGCAGTACAGGACACAGCATGAACACTGAAGCTTTCTTT. The gene calls are TRBV28 and TRBJ1-1; the D gene is possibly TRBD1 (5 bases). The length of the CDR3 is 15 residues. CDR1 MDHEN and CDR2 SYDVKM come from the germline V gene. V lost 5 bases to trimming and J lost 0 bases, with 13 bases between them.